This TCR beta chain stems from a study of immune cell composition in non-small cell lung cancer. About the study: Histologic subtype was mainly adenocarcinoma or squamous cell carcinoma.

Germline V gives CDR1 MDHEN, CDR2 SYDVKM. This CDR3 has 15 amino acids. Trimming cost V 2 bases and J 2 bases, with 7 bases left between them. Of note for this clone: The antigen is unknown.

Clones were read by immunoSEQ multiplex PCR, and TCRdb kept only the in-frame ones, dropping some. This sample has a few thousand clones, with roughly 88% found just once. Study-level points and caveats: Squamous lung tumours showed higher top 10 clone scores and clonality than adenocarcinomas.

The sequence was obtained from a human donor with non-small cell lung cancer. The sample was lung tumor tissue. The chain joins TRBV28 to TRBJ2-6; D is unresolved. The CDR3 region is CASSLPTTGANVLTF. The CDR3 DNA is TGTGCCAGCAGTTTACCCACAACTGGGGCCAACGTCCTGACTTTC.